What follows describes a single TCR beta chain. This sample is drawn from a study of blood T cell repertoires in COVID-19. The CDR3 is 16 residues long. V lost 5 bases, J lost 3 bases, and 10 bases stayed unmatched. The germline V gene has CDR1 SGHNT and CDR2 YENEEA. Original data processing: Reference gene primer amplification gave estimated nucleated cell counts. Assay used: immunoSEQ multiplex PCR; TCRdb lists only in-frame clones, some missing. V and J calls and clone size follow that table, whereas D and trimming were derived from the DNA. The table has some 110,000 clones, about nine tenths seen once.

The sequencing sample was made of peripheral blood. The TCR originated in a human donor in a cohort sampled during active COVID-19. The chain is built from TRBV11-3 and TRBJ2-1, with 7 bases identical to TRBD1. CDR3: CASSQSGQANYNEQFF. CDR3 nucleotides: TGTGCCAGCAGCCAGTCCGGACAGGCCAACTACAATGAGCAGTTCTTC.